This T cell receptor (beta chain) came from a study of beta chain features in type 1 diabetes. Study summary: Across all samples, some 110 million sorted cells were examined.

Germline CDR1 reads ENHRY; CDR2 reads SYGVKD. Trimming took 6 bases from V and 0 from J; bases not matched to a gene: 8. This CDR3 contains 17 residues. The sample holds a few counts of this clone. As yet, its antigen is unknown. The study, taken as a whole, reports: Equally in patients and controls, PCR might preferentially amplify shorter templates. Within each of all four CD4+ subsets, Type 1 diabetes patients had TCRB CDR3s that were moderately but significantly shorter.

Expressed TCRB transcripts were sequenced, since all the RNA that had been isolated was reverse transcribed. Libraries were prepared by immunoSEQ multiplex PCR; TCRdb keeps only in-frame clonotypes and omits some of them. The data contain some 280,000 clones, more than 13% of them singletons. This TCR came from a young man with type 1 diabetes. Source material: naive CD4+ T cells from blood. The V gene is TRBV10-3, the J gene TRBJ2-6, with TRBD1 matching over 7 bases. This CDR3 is CAIRMGQTGSGANVLTF. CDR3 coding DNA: TGTGCCATCAGGATGGGACAGACAGGCTCTGGGGCCAACGTCCTGACTTTC.